This T cell receptor (beta chain) was identified during a study of OX40 agonist ivuxolimab in advanced cancers. Study summary: From roughly 20 to 85 years was the age range, with a mean of around 54 years, and roughly 80% were male. Therapy given before enrollment (anti-PD-1, anti-PD-L1 or anti-CTLA-4) was allowed, and 40% had some. The study's findings and limits: The CD4+ and CD8+ T cells in the blood had expanded clonally by week 6 at 0.1 to 3.0 mg/kg.

Measured with immunoSEQ multiplex PCR; TCRdb has only the in-frame clones, and not every one. The sample lists approximately 60,000 clones, over 75% occurring once. Trimming cost V 5 bases and J 7 bases; bases outside gene matches: 6. This CDR3 region has 14 residues. CDR1 is SGHTA and CDR2 is FQGTGA in the germline V gene. With respect to this clone: Antigen specificity is unknown.

The origin of this receptor is an adult with an advanced solid tumor such as melanoma, head and neck, liver or kidney cancer. The starting material was CD4+ or CD8+ T cells sorted from blood, obtained in a trial of the OX40 agonist ivuxolimab. The chain couples TRBV7-3 to TRBJ2-2; 8 bases align to TRBD1. The CDR3 coding sequence is TGTGCCAGCAGCCCCTGGACAGGGAGCGGGGAGCTGTTTTTT. As protein: CASSPWTGSGELFF.